The clone carrying this T cell receptor beta chain has only a few counts. This record belongs to a study of control samples from healthy donors and cancer patients. Some clones are missing from TCRdb's copy, which holds only in-frame ones; the method was immunoSEQ multiplex PCR. The sample has some 76,000 clones; around 92% are singletons. The CDR3 sequence is 12 residues long. V lost 2 bases to trimming and J lost 5 bases, with 6 bases between them. The chain combines TRBV12-3 or TRBV12-4 with TRBJ1-1; D is undetermined. The receptor was isolated from a man aged 55 to 70 with lung cancer. Sequencing used PBMCs. This CDR3 reads CASSLPQTEAFF. Written as DNA, the CDR3 is TGTGCCAGCAGTTTACCCCAGACTGAAGCTTTCTTT.